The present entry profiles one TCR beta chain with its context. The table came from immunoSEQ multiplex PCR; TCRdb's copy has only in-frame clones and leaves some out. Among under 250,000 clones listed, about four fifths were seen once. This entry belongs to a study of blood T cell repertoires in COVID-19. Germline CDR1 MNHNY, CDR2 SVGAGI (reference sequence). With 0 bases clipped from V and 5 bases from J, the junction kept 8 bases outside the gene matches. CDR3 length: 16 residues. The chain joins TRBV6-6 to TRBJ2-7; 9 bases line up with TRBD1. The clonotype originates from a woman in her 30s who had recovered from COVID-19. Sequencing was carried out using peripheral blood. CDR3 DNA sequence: TGTGCCAGCAGTTACTCGAGAGGGGACAGGGTGGACGAGCAGTACTTC. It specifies CASSYSRGDRVDEQYF.